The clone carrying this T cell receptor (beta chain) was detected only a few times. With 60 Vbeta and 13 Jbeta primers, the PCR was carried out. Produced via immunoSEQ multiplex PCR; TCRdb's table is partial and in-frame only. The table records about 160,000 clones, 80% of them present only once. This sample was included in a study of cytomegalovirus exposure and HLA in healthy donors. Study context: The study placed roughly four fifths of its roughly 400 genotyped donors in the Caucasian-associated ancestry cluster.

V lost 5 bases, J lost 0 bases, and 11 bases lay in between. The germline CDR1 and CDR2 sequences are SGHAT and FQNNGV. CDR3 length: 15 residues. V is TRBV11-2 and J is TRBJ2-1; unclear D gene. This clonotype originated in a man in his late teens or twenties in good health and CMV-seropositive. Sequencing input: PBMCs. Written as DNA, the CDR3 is TGTGCCAGCAGCCGCGGAATAGGCTCCTACAATGAGCAGTTCTTC. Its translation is CASSRGIGSYNEQFF.